This entry lists 21 T cell receptor beta chains sequenced from one sample in a study of beta chain features in type 1 diabetes. Every isolated RNA sample was fully reverse transcribed, so sequencing captured expressed TCRB transcripts. Libraries were prepared by immunoSEQ multiplex PCR; TCRdb keeps only in-frame clonotypes and omits some of them. The table has fewer than 550,000 clones, approximately 10% seen once. Sequencing was done on a sample of naive CD4+ T cells from blood. The receptors derive from a woman between 18 and 29 years old in good health.

This clone was seen a few times. This rearrangement joins TRBV9 to TRBJ2-3, with D perhaps matching TRBD2 (5 bases). With 5 bases removed from V and 5 bases from J, the gap between germline ends came to 12 bases. Germline lookup yields CDR1 SGDLS and CDR2 YYNGEE. The CDR3 loop spans 13 amino acids. CDR3 residues: CASSDELGDTQYF. The CDR3 bases are TGTGCCAGCAGTGACGAACTAGGAGATACGCAGTATTTT.

This clone was detected only a few times. The CDR3 protein is CASSLTSGQGAGEQFF. In nucleotides, the CDR3 is TGTGCCAGCAGCTTAACGTCGGGACAGGGGGCTGGTGAGCAGTTCTTC. The V gene is TRBV7-3, the J gene TRBJ2-1; the match to TRBD1 covers 12 bases. Germline values: CDR1 SGHTA, CDR2 FQGTGA. The CDR3 covers 16 residues. V lost 0 bases and J lost 9; bases outside the gene matches: 6. Combining the CDR3 with reference TRBV7-3 and TRBJ2-1 gives the whole variable domain GAGVSQTPSNKVTEKGKYVELRCDPISGHTALYWYRQSLGQGPEFLIYFQGTGAADDSGLPNDRFFAVRPEGSVSTLKIQRTERGDSAVYLCASSLTSGQGAGEQFFGPGTRLTVL.

This clone showed up just a few times. The rearrangement joins TRBV9 to TRBJ2-7; 7 nucleotides line up with TRBD1. Germline CDR1 and CDR2: SGDLS and YYNGEE. Germline trimming cut 4 bases from V and 5 bases from J; bases unmatched to any gene: 12. The CDR3 has 15 residues. The CDR3 DNA follows: TGTGCCAGCAGCCCATGGACAGGCCCGCAGGACGAGCAGTACTTC. Translating gives CASSPWTGPQDEQYF.

The rearrangement links TRBV7-3 to TRBJ2-3; D might be TRBD1 (5 bases). The CDR3 is 13 residues long. V was trimmed by 10 bases and J by 0 bases, leaving 11 bases between them. Germline V gives CDR1 SGHTA, CDR2 FQGTGA. CDR3 amino acids: CATGMGSTDTQYF. CDR3 sequence (DNA): TGTGCCACAGGGATGGGAAGCACAGATACGCAGTATTTT.

The chain combines TRBV7-2 with TRBJ1-2; D is uncertain. Trimming removed 5 bases at V and 7 bases at J, with 17 bases between. Germline values: CDR1 SGHTA, CDR2 FQGNSA. The CDR3 loop spans 14 amino acids. CDR3 sequence reads: CASSQTPPLGGYTF. The DNA of the CDR3 is TGTGCCAGCAGCCAAACCCCCCCCTTGGGTGGCTACACCTTC. Supplemented by reference TRBV7-2 and TRBJ1-2, the full variable domain reads GAGVSQSPSNKVTEKGKDVELRCDPISGHTALYWYRQSLGQGLEFLIYFQGNSAPDKSGLPSDRFSAERTGGSVSTLTIQRTQQEDSAVYLCASSQTPPLGGYTFGSGTRLTVV.

This clone has just a few counts. The chain is built from TRBV11-2 and TRBJ2-1; D call uncertain. V was cut by 3 bases and J by 5 bases, with 14 bases left in between. Germline V gene lookup returns CDR1 SGHAT and CDR2 FQNNGV. CDR3 length: 15 residues. DNA of the CDR3: TGTGCCAGCAGCTTGCGACCTCAAGGCAACAATGAGCAGTTCTTC. Its protein is CASSLRPQGNNEQFF.

This clone was recorded a few times. V usage is TRBV6-1 and J usage is TRBJ2-7; 9 bases fit TRBD1. V dropped 6 bases and J dropped 2; count of bases not matched to a gene: 8. Germline-derived CDR1 and CDR2 are MNHNS and SASEGT. The CDR3 extends over 15 amino acids. CDR3 DNA: TGTGCCAGCAGACAGGGACAGGGAGCACCCTACGAGCAGTACGTC. Protein product: CASRQGQGAPYEQYV.

This clone was observed a handful of times. V is TRBV27 and J is TRBJ2-1; 11 positions agree with TRBD2. The germline CDR1 and CDR2 sequences are MNHEY and SMNVEV (reference sequence). Germline trimming cut 4 bases from V and 6 bases from J; bases unmatched to any gene: 2. The CDR3 contains 14 residues. Here the CDR3 reads CASSSTSGSNEQFF. DNA for the CDR3: TGTGCCAGCAGTTCCACTAGCGGGAGCAATGAGCAGTTCTTC.

This clone has just a few counts. V gene TRBV6-5 combines with J gene TRBJ2-1; 10 bases agree with TRBD1. CDR3 size: 14 residues. The V segment lost 10 bases and the J segment 6 bases; nucleotides outside the gene matches: 9. Germline lookup yields CDR1 MNHEY and CDR2 SVGAGI. The CDR3 nucleotides are TGTGCCATCTCCCGGGACAGGGGCCGCAATGAGCAGTTCTTC. This translates into CAISRDRGRNEQFF.

In its sample, this clone was seen a few times. The rearrangement joins TRBV4-2 to TRBJ1-1; weak D call: TRBD1 (5 bases). V was pared by 5 bases and J by 3 bases, with 16 bases between. Germline loops: CDR1 LGHNA, CDR2 YNFKEQ. The CDR3 consists of 15 residues. The CDR3 sequence: CASSATGTTDTEAFF. DNA of the CDR3: TGTGCCAGCAGCGCGACCGGGACGACGGACACTGAAGCTTTCTTT.

This clone was picked up a small number of times. This chain connects TRBV2 to TRBJ1-2; D is uncertain. Germline V lookup: CDR1 SNHLY, CDR2 FYNNEI. V was shortened by 4 bases and J by 5 bases, with 8 bases between the two germline ends. The CDR3 length is 12 residues. The chain's CDR3 is CASSVWKYGYTF. The DNA for the CDR3 is TGTGCCAGCAGTGTGTGGAAGTATGGCTACACCTTC.

The rearrangement joins TRBV7-9 to TRBJ2-5; no firm D call. Germline assignment: CDR1 SEHNR and CDR2 FQNEAQ (reference sequence). This CDR3 is 13 amino acids long. V lost 5 bases, J lost 4 bases, and 11 bases lay in between. DNA of the CDR3: TGTGCCAGCAGCCCCCCCGGCGCAGAGACCCAGTACTTC. Its translation is CASSPPGAETQYF.

This clone was seen more than once but under ten times. The chain combines TRBV11-2 with TRBJ2-4; weak D call: TRBD1 (6 bases). The V gene's germline CDR1 is SGHAT and CDR2 FQNNGV. V was trimmed by 6 bases and J by 0 bases, leaving 21 bases between them. The length of the CDR3 is 18 residues. The CDR3 reads CASRDGAGADRAKNIQYF. The CDR3 DNA is TGTGCCAGCAGAGACGGGGCAGGGGCCGATCGAGCCAAAAACATTCAGTACTTC. Using reference TRBV11-2 and TRBJ2-4 for the parts outside the CDR3, the full variable domain is EAGVAQSPRYKIIEKRQSVAFWCNPISGHATLYWYQQILGQGPKLLIQFQNNGVVDDSQLPKDRFSAERLKGVDSTLKIQPAKLEDSAVYLCASRDGAGADRAKNIQYFGAGTRLSVL.

The chain couples TRBV7-9 to TRBJ2-1, with D maybe TRBD2 (6 bases). The CDR3 spans 14 residues. Trimming removed 1 base from V and 6 bases from J, with 10 bases in between. Germline-derived CDR1 and CDR2 are SEHNR and FQNEAQ (reference sequence). The CDR3 protein is CASSLVGGSNEQFF. The CDR3 DNA reads as TGTGCCAGCAGCTTAGTTGGGGGGAGCAATGAGCAGTTCTTC.

V usage is TRBV12-5 and J usage is TRBJ2-1, with 8 bases identical to TRBD2. CDR1 and CDR2 (germline): LGHNT, FRNRAP. J was trimmed by 5 bases and V by 4 bases; bases with no gene match: 7. CDR3 length: 15 residues. As DNA, the CDR3 is TGTGCTAGTGGTTCCCCGGGACTAGTAAACAATGAGCAGTTCTTC. This codes for CASGSPGLVNNEQFF. Together with reference TRBV12-5 and TRBJ2-1, the CDR3 gives the full variable domain: DARVTQTPRHKVTEMGQEVTMRCQPILGHNTVFWYRQTMMQGLELLAYFRNRAPLDDSGMPKDRFSAEMPDATLATLKIQPSEPRDSAVYFCASGSPGLVNNEQFFGPGTRLTVL.

This clone was picked up a small number of times. This chain connects TRBV6-6 to TRBJ2-7, with unresolved D. CDR1 MNHNY and CDR2 SVGAGI come from the germline V gene (reference sequence). Trimming stripped 4 bases from V and 3 bases from J, with 16 bases between. The CDR3 sequence is 15 residues long. CDR3 in DNA: TGTGCCAGCAGTTCCCCAAGGGCAGCCAGCTACGAGCAGTACTTC. Its translation is CASSSPRAASYEQYF.

J is TRBJ2-3 and V is TRBV7-7; 11 bases are shared with TRBD2. V dropped 5 bases and J dropped 0; count of bases not matched to a gene: 7. Germline-derived CDR1 and CDR2 are SSHAT and FNYEAQ (reference sequence). CDR3 length: 17 residues. The CDR3 coding sequence is TGTGCCAGCAGCATAAGACTAGCGGGGCGGAGCACAGATACGCAGTATTTT. Translated: CASSIRLAGRSTDTQYF. The full variable domain, its missing parts supplied by reference TRBV7-7 and TRBJ2-3, is GAGVSQSPRYKVTKRGQDVTLRCDPISSHATLYWYQQALGQGPEFLTYFNYEAQPDKSGLPSDRFSAERPEGSISTLTIQRTEQRDSAMYRCASSIRLAGRSTDTQYFGPGTRLTVL.

CDR3 sequence: CASSSQETQYF. The CDR3 DNA is TGTGCCAGCAGTTCTCAAGAGACCCAGTACTTC. The rearrangement joins TRBV27 to TRBJ2-5; D call uncertain. The ends were cut back, 4 bases at V and 2 bases at J, with 2 bases in the middle. Per the germline V gene, CDR1 is MNHEY and CDR2 is SMNVEV (reference sequence). This CDR3 region has 11 residues.

This clone was seen more than once but under ten times. The gene calls are TRBV4-3 and TRBJ2-6; D might be TRBD1 (6 bases). Per the germline V gene, CDR1 is LGHNA and CDR2 is YSLEER. The CDR3 spans 15 residues. The V end was cut by 6 bases, the J end by 3 bases, with 12 bases between. CDR3 DNA: TGCGCCAGCAGAAACAGGGTGGGTGGGGCCAACGTCCTGACTTTC. Protein sequence: CASRNRVGGANVLTF.

The chain uses TRBV7-9 and TRBJ1-2; 7 nucleotides align to TRBD1. From germline, CDR1 is SEHNR and CDR2 FQNEAQ (reference sequence). V lost 2 bases, J lost 5 bases, and 5 bases stayed unmatched. The CDR3 is 14 residues long. CDR3 amino acids: CASSLKGQMYGYTF. The CDR3 nucleotides read TGTGCCAGCAGCTTAAAGGGACAGATGTATGGCTACACCTTC.

This clone showed up many times. The chain couples TRBV7-9 to TRBJ2-3; D remains unclear. The germline V gene has CDR1 SEHNR and CDR2 FQNEAQ (reference sequence). The CDR3 extends over 13 amino acids. V was pared by 2 bases and J by 1 base, with 4 bases between. CDR3 residues: CASSLIGTDTQYF. CDR3 sequence (DNA): TGTGCCAGCAGCTTAATTGGCACAGATACGCAGTATTTT.